This is a list of T cell receptor beta chains from one sample in a study of OX40 agonist ivuxolimab in advanced cancers. Libraries were prepared by immunoSEQ multiplex PCR; TCRdb keeps only in-frame clonotypes and omits some of them. The sample contains 65,000 to 80,000 clones, around 93% of which appear only once. Source: CD4+ or CD8+ T cells sorted from blood, taken in a trial of the OX40 agonist ivuxolimab. The receptors were sampled from an adult with an advanced solid tumor such as melanoma, head and neck, liver or kidney cancer. The CDR3 runs from the conserved cysteine through the conserved F or W. D genes are given only for firm matches. The size of a clone is reported for some rows only, either as once, few or many, or as a class for expanded clones.

TRBJ1-2,few,TRBV10-3,NA,TGTGCCATCAGTGGAGGGGCAGGCTATGGCTACACCTTC,CAISGGAGYGYTF
TRBJ1-1,NA,TRBV7-9,NA,TGTGCCAGTTTAGTGAACACTGAAGCTTTCTTT,CASLVNTEAFF
TRBJ1-1,NA,TRBV10-3,NA,TGTGCCATCAGTGAGTGGGGAGGTAAGAACACTGAAGCTTTCTTT,CAISEWGGKNTEAFF
TRBJ2-7,NA,TRBV5-5,NA,TGTGCCAGCAGCTTCCGCGCAGGAGACCTTATCTACGAGCAGTACTTC,CASSFRAGDLIYEQYF
TRBJ2-7,NA,TRBV4-2,NA,TGTGCCAGCAGCCAGTTCGGAGGGAGCTCCTACGAGCAGTACTTC,CASSQFGGSSYEQYF
TRBJ1-1,once,TRBV6-1,NA,TGTGCCAGCACCCGAATGACTGAAGCTTTCTTT,CASTRMTEAFF
TRBJ1-2,NA,TRBV9,TRBD1,TGTGCCAGCAGCAGACGGACAGGGGGTTCAGGTGGCTACACCTTC,CASSRRTGGSGGYTF
TRBJ2-1,NA,TRBV28,NA,TGTGCCAGCAGTTTCTCAGACCTCTTACGGTTCTTC,CASSFSDLLRFF
TRBJ2-1,NA,TRBV27,TRBD2,TGTGCCAGCAGGTCTCAACTAGCGGGAGGGCCCTACAATGAGCAGTTCTTC,CASRSQLAGGPYNEQFF
TRBJ2-1,NA,TRBV9,NA,TGTGCCAGCAGCGTAGGTGTCCTTAATGAGCAGTTCTTC,CASSVGVLNEQFF
TRBJ2-1,NA,TRBV4-1,NA,TGCGCCAGCAGCCAAGATAAGGAGGGAAGGAATGAGCAGTTCTTC,CASSQDKEGRNEQFF
TRBJ2-5,NA,TRBV11-2,NA,TGTGCCAGCAGCTTAAGGGCACATGAAGCGGCACCGTACCAAGAGACCCAGTACTTC,CASSLRAHEAAPYQETQYF
TRBJ2-7,once,TRBV5-1,TRBD1,TGCGCCAGCAGCACACATTCCGGGACAGTATCCTACGAGCAGTACTTC,CASSTHSGTVSYEQYF
TRBJ2-7,NA,TRBV11-2,TRBD2,TGTGCCAGCAGCCCTCCCCGGAGGCTAGCGGGAGGACGGGGCGAGCAGTACTTC,CASSPPRRLAGGRGEQYF
TRBJ2-3,NA,TRBV7-9,NA,TGTGCCAGCAGCTTCGGGGAGGGCACAGATACGCAGTATTTT,CASSFGEGTDTQYF
TRBJ2-3,NA,TRBV7-9,TRBD2,TGTGCCAGCAGCATGCCGCGGGAGACCAGCACAGATACGCAGTATTTT,CASSMPRETSTDTQYF
TRBJ2-1,once,TRBV7-3,NA,TGTGCCAGCAGCCCGGGCGGGTTTTCCTCCTACAATGAGCAGTTCTTC,CASSPGGFSSYNEQFF
TRBJ2-2,NA,TRBV11-3,TRBD2,TGTGCCAGCAAGCAGCGGGAGGCCCCCGGGGAGCTGTTTTTT,CASKQREAPGELFF
TRBJ2-5,NA,TRBV6-5,TRBD2,TGTGCCAGCAGTTTCAACGTTCAGCGGGACCGAGAGACCCAGTACTTC,CASSFNVQRDRETQYF
TRBJ2-2,NA,TRBV7-7,NA,TGTGCTAGCAGCCCCGCCCTCGGGAACACCGGGGAGCTGTTTTTT,CASSPALGNTGELFF
TRBJ2-5,NA,TRBV11-3,TRBD2,TGTGCCAGCTCAATAGCGGGGGGCCAAGAGACCCAGTACTTC,CASSIAGGQETQYF
TRBJ2-7,NA,TRBV7-9,NA,TGTGCCAGCAGCTTAGCTGGGCAAGCCTACGAGCAGTACTTC,CASSLAGQAYEQYF